One and the same sample provided the 14 T cell receptor beta chains below, sequenced in a study of identical twins. MiXCR, applied by TCRdb to the 5' RACE reads, yields one record per CDR3 protein. The sample has approximately 700,000 distinct CDR3 sequences, 18% seen once; the top ten hold about an eighth. These data were likewise used in another study, on T cells expressing NK-cell markers.

The sample taken for sequencing was PBMCs. These receptors were taken from a woman in her late teens or twenties in good health.

In this sample, this clonotype turned up a few times. The V and J genes are TRBV6-1 and TRBJ1-2; no clear D gene. The CDR3 spans 14 residues. Germline lookup yields CDR1 MNHNS and CDR2 SASEGT. Trimming cost V 2 bases and J 0 bases, with 7 bases left between them. The DNA of the CDR3 is TGTGCCAGCAGTGAACCGGGAGCTAACTATGGCTACACCTTC. Translated: CASSEPGANYGYTF.

The CDR3 nucleotides read TGTGCCAGCAGCGCGCTGGGAGCGGAGGCGGGAGATACGCAGTATTTT. Protein product: CASSALGAEAGDTQYF. This sequence joins TRBV5-6 and TRBJ2-3; D perhaps matches TRBD2 (5 bases). V lost 4 bases to trimming and J lost 5 bases, with 20 bases between them. Looked up from germline, CDR1 is SGHDT and CDR2 is YYEEEE. The CDR3 runs to 16 residues.

V usage is TRBV20-1 and J usage is TRBJ2-1, with 7 nucleotides matching TRBD1. This CDR3 is 11 amino acids long. The ends lost 8 bases at V and 9 bases at J; junction bases unmatched: 7. The germline gives CDR1 DFQATT, CDR2 SNEGSKA (reference sequence). The CDR3 DNA sequence: TGCAGTACCTTTTCAGGGGGTGAGCAGTTCTTC. It specifies CSTFSGGEQFF.

This clonotype was picked up a small number of times. The chain links TRBV20-1 to TRBJ2-1; D is unresolved. V lost 5 bases and J 5 bases, leaving 4 bases between the germline ends. Per germline, CDR1 DFQATT and CDR2 SNEGSKA (reference sequence). CDR3 length: 10 amino acids. The CDR3 DNA follows: TGCAGTGCTGGAAACAATGAGCAGTTCTTC. Translation: CSAGNNEQFF.

V gene TRBV6-5 combines with J gene TRBJ2-1, with TRBD2 matching 7 bases. The CDR3 loop spans 15 amino acids. Germline loops: CDR1 MNHEY, CDR2 SVGAGI. After removal of 0 bases from V and 4 bases from J, the junction contained 3 bases not matched to a gene. The CDR3 DNA sequence: TGTGCCAGCAGTTACTCCGGGGGGATGTACAATGAGCAGTTCTTC. It yields the protein CASSYSGGMYNEQFF.

This clonotype came up a few times. The J gene is TRBJ1-5, the V gene TRBV20-1; possible D gene TRBD1, 5 bases. The CDR3 is 14 amino acids. Per germline, CDR1 DFQATT and CDR2 SNEGSKA (reference sequence). The V gene lost 3 bases and the J gene lost 3 bases, with 12 bases spanning the gap. CDR3 in DNA: TGCAGTGCTAGTCTCGGAGGGGCCAATCAGCCCCAGCATTTT. This sequence encodes CSASLGGANQPQHF.

This chain joins TRBV12-3 or TRBV12-4 and TRBJ2-2, with D possibly matching TRBD2 (7 bases). The germline V and J ends were trimmed by 5 bases and 6 bases, with 22 bases remaining between them. This CDR3 has 17 residues. The CDR3 is CASSPIPRLAGAGELFF. Written as DNA, the CDR3 is TGTGCCAGCAGTCCAATCCCGCGACTAGCAGGGGCCGGGGAGCTGTTTTTT.

The chain uses TRBV12-3 or TRBV12-4 and TRBJ2-7; perhaps TRBD2 as D (6 bases). This CDR3 has 15 amino acids. Trimming cost V 6 bases and J 3 bases, with 18 bases left between them. CDR3 in amino acids: CASSRLGGTDYEQYF. The CDR3 nucleotides are TGTGCCAGCAGCCGGCTTGGGGGGACCGACTACGAGCAGTACTTC.

This clonotype has a count of ten or more. The chain has TRBV12-3 or TRBV12-4 and TRBJ2-3, with D possibly matching TRBD2 (5 bases). V was clipped by 6 bases and J by 2 bases, with 12 bases between them. This CDR3 has 14 amino acids. The CDR3 region is CASSRTVLTDTQYF. CDR3 sequence (DNA): TGTGCCAGCAGCCGGACTGTGCTCACAGATACGCAGTATTTT.

This clonotype was seen more than once but under ten times. CDR3 bases: TGCGCCAGCAGCTCTTTAGGGACAGAGCAGTACTTC. This gives the protein CASSSLGTEQYF. The chain joins TRBV5-1 to TRBJ2-7, with D tentatively TRBD1 (6 bases). CDR3 length: 12 residues. Germline V gene data show CDR1 as SGHRS and CDR2 as YFSETQ. V was clipped by 3 bases and J by 7 bases, with 11 bases between them. The full variable domain, with the rest looked up from reference TRBV5-1 and TRBJ2-7, is KAGVTQTPRYLIKTRGQQVTLSCSPISGHRSVSWYQQTPGQGLQFLFEYFSETQRNKGNFPGRFSGRQFSNSRSEMNVSTLELGDSALYLCASSSLGTEQYFGPGTRLTVT.

This clonotype has only a few counts. This rearrangement joins TRBV12-3 or TRBV12-4 to TRBJ1-2; 9 positions match TRBD1. With V trimmed by 5 bases and J by 2 bases, 6 bases remained unmatched. The length of the CDR3 is 15 residues. CDR3 loop: CASSLGGTGNYGYTF. The CDR3 DNA follows: TGTGCCAGCAGTCTCGGCGGGACAGGGAACTATGGCTACACCTTC.

This clonotype was seen a handful of times. This chain uses TRBV6-2 or TRBV6-3 with TRBJ2-7, with a tentative D call TRBD2 (5 bases). Germline V gives CDR1 MNHEY, CDR2 SVGEGT. V lost 7 bases and J 3 bases, leaving 13 bases between the germline ends. There are 13 residues in the CDR3. The chain's CDR3 is CASKTRNVYEQYF. The CDR3 region has the DNA TGTGCCAGCAAAACTAGGAATGTCTACGAGCAGTACTTC.

The chain combines TRBV7-9 with TRBJ1-2, with D unresolved. The CDR3 sequence is 15 residues long. V was clipped by 5 bases and J by 4 bases, with 17 bases between them. Looked up from germline, CDR1 is SEHNR and CDR2 is FQNEAQ (reference sequence). Written as DNA, the CDR3 is TGTGCCAGCAGCACCCCCACCCGGCGATTCTATGGCTACACCTTC. Protein: CASSTPTRRFYGYTF.

The chain combines TRBV12-3 or TRBV12-4 with TRBJ2-7, with D unclear. Trimming removed 1 base from V and 2 bases from J, with 12 bases in between. CDR3 length: 15 amino acids. The CDR3 sequence is CASSLGYRLTYEQYF. In nucleotides, the CDR3 is TGTGCCAGCAGTTTAGGGTATCGGCTGACCTACGAGCAGTACTTC.